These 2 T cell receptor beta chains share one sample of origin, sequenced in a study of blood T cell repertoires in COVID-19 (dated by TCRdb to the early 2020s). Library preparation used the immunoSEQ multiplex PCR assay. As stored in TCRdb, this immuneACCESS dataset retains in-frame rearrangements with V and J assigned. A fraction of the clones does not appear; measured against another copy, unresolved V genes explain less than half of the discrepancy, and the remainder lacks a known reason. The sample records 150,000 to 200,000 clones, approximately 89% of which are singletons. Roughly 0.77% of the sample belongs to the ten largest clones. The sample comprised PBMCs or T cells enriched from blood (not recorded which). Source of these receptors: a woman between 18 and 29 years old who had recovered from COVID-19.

As DNA, the CDR3 is TGTGCCAGCAGCTTAGCCATCAGCGCTGAAAAACTGTTTTTT. Translated: CASSLAISAEKLFF. The chain links TRBV7-9 to TRBJ1-4; D is ambiguous. The CDR3 extends over 14 amino acids. The germline V gene has CDR1 SEHNR and CDR2 FQNEAQ (reference sequence). Trimming removed 0 bases from V and 7 bases from J, with 9 bases in between.

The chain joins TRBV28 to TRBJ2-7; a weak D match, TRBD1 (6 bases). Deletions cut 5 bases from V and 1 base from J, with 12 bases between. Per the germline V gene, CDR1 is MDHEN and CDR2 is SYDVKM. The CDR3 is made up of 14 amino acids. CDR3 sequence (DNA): TGTGCCAGCAGTACTCCCGGGACATCCTACGAGCAGTACTTC. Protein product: CASSTPGTSYEQYF.